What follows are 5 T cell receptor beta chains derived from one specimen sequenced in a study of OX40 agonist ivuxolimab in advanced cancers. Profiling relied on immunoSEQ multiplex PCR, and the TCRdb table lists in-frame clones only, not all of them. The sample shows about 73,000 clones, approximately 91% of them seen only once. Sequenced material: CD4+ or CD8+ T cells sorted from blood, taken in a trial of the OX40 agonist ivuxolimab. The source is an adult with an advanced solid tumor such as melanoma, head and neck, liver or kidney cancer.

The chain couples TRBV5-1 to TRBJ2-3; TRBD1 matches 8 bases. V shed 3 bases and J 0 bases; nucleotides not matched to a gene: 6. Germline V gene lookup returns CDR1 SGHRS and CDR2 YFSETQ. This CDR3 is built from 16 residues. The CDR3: CASSYQTGVSTDTQYF. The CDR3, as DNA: TGCGCCAGCAGCTACCAGACAGGGGTTAGCACAGATACGCAGTATTTT.

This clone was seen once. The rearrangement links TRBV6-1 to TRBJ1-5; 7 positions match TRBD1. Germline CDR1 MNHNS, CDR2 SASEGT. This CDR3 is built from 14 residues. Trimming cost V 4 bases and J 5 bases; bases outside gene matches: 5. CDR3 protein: CASSAGDSYQPQHF. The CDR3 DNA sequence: TGTGCCAGCAGTGCGGGGGACAGTTATCAGCCCCAGCATTTT.

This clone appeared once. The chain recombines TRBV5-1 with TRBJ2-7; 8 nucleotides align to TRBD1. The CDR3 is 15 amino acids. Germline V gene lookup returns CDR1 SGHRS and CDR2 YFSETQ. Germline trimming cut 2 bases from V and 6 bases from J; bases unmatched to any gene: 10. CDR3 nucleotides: TGCGCCAGCAGCTTAGCACCGAGACAGGGGTCCGAGCAGTACTTC. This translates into CASSLAPRQGSEQYF.

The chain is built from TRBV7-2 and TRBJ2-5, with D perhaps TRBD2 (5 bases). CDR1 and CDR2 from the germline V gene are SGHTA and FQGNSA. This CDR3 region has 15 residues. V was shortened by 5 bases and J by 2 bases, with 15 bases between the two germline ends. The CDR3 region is CASSPSGMGQETQYF. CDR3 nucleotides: TGTGCCAGCAGCCCGTCGGGGATGGGGCAAGAGACCCAGTACTTC. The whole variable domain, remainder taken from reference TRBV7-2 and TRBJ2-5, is GAGVSQSPSNKVTEKGKDVELRCDPISGHTALYWYRQSLGQGLEFLIYFQGNSAPDKSGLPSDRFSAERTGGSVSTLTIQRTQQEDSAVYLCASSPSGMGQETQYFGPGTRLLVL.

The CDR3 reads CASSLGGLAVYNEQFF. CDR3 sequence (DNA): TGTGCCAGCAGCTTAGGGGGACTAGCAGTCTACAATGAGCAGTTCTTC. The chain joins TRBV7-2 to TRBJ2-1, with TRBD2 matching 9 bases. Germline assignment: CDR1 SGHTA and CDR2 FQGNSA. The CDR3 runs to 16 residues. V shed 1 base, J shed 3 bases, and the junction held 4 bases outside the gene matches.